One T cell receptor (beta chain) is described in this entry. Its antigen remains unidentified. Between the trimmed V and J ends, which lost 3 bases and 4 bases, there was a span of 4 bases. Germline CDR1 is LNHDA and CDR2 is SQIVND (reference sequence). CDR3 size: 12 residues. Depth targeted 1 in 200,000 to 1 in 1 million T cells, averaging approximately 10x coverage per clonotype. TCRdb's table, derived via immunoSEQ multiplex PCR, lists solely in-frame clones and lacks some. The repertoire includes some 200,000 clones, 79% of them detected once, and 9.5% to 12% sits in the top ten. This entry belongs to a study of cytotoxic CD8 clonotypes in ibrutinib-treated CLL. The wider study: Partial response occurred in roughly 24 patients and complete response in 2; at median approximately 68 months, roughly 15 remained remitted and some 12 progressed. Study-level results: The clonality went up when patients responded to ibrutinib and dropped back toward baseline at progression. Rare overall, public clonotypes shrank or held steady under therapy.

Sample: PBMCs, taken after 12 months of ibrutinib treatment. This clonotype originated in a human donor with chronic lymphocytic leukemia. This rearrangement joins TRBV19 to TRBJ2-1; no clear D. CDR3 residues: CASSIRYNEQFF. CDR3 DNA sequence: TGTGCCAGTAGTATCCGGTACAATGAGCAGTTCTTC.